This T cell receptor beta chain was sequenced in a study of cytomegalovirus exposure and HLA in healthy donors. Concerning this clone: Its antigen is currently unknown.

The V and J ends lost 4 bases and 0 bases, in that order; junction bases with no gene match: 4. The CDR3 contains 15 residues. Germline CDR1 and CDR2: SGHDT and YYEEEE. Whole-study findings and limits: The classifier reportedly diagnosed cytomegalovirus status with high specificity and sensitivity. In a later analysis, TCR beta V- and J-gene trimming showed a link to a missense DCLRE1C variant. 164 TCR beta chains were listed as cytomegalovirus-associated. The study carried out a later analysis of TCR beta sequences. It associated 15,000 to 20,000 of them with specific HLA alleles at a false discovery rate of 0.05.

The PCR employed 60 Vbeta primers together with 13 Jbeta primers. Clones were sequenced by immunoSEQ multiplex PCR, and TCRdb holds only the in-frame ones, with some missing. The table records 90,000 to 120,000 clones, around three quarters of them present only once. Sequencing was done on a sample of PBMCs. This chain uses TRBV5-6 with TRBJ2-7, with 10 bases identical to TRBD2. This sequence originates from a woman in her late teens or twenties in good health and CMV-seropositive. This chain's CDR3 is CASSLRLAGSYEQYF. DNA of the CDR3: TGTGCCAGCAGCCTGCGACTAGCGGGCTCCTACGAGCAGTACTTC.